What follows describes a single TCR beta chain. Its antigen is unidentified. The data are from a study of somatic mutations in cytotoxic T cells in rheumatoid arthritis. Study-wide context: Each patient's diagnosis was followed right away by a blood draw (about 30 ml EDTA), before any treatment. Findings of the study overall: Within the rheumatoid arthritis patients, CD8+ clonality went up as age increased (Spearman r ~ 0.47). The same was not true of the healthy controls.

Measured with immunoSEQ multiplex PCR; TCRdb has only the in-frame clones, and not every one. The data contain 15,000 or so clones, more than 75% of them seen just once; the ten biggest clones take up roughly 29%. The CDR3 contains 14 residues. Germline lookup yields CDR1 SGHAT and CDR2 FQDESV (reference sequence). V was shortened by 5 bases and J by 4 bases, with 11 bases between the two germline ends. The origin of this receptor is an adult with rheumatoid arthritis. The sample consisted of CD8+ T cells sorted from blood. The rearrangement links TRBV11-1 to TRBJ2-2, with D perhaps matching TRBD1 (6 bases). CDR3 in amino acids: CASSTTDSTGELFF. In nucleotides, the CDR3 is TGTGCCAGCAGCACAACGGACAGCACCGGGGAGCTGTTTTTT. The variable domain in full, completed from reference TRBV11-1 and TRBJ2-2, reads EAEVAQSPRYKITEKSQAVAFWCDPISGHATLYWYRQILGQGPELLVQFQDESVVDDSQLPKDRFSAERLKGVDSTLKIQPAELGDSAMYLCASSTTDSTGELFFGEGSRLTVL.